Presented here are 17 T cell receptor beta chains from one specimen sequenced in a study of T-cell reconstitution after alpha-beta-depleted transplantation in children (dated by TCRdb to the mid-2010s). According to the study, the label for this sample's treatment or condition signals: allogeneic hematopoietic cell transplantation with graft depleted of TCRalphabeta T cells and CD19 B cells. The library was obtained by PCR. The sample was run on an Illumina HiSeq 2500. TCR libraries were prepared with molecular barcoding, using unique molecular identifiers to normalize TCRbeta repertoire quantification. TCRdb handled the public reads itself, with Q25 trimming in fastp and clone calling in MiXCR, and kept productive beta chains. A single entry per CDR3 protein holds the most common genes and DNA from its merged rows. In all, the sample holds about 100,000 distinct CDR3 sequences, and about 6.5% of those were seen once. The ten top clones hold 23% of the sample.

The sequencing here drew on PBMCs, mostly from graft donor cells, taken 360 days after TCRalphabeta/CD19-depleted stem cell transplant. The receptor source for this set is a male patient between 2 and 10 years old who had a stem cell transplant for acute lymphoblastic leukemia, so the T cells may come from the graft donor.

This clonotype was counted ten times or more. V gene TRBV12-5 combines with J gene TRBJ2-2, with 7 positions matching TRBD1. Per the germline V gene, CDR1 is LGHNT and CDR2 is FRNRAP. This CDR3 contains 17 residues. J was trimmed by 1 base and V by 5 bases; bases with no gene match: 10. The CDR3 sequence is CASGLRQGNKNTGELFF. In DNA, the CDR3 is TGTGCTAGTGGTCTTAGACAGGGTAATAAGAACACCGGGGAGCTGTTTTTT.

This chain links TRBV6-2 or TRBV6-3 with TRBJ1-1, with a weak D call TRBD1 (5 bases). The length of the CDR3 is 13 residues. V was shortened by 7 bases and J by 8 bases, with 17 bases between the two germline ends. Germline lookup yields CDR1 MNHEY and CDR2 SVGEGT. The CDR3 spells CASTSGRGTEAFF. The CDR3 DNA sequence: TGTGCCAGCACCTCCGGTCGAGGGACCGAAGCTTTCTTT.

Ten or more counts support this clonotype. The chain recombines TRBV28 with TRBJ2-2, with D maybe TRBD1 (6 bases). V was clipped by 5 bases and J by 4 bases, with 8 bases between them. Germline CDR1 reads MDHEN; CDR2 reads SYDVKM. The CDR3 is 13 amino acids. The CDR3 region is CASSPDSTGELFF. DNA of the CDR3: TGTGCCAGCAGTCCGGACAGCACCGGGGAGCTGTTTTTT.

This clonotype has ten or more counts. The rearrangement links TRBV6-2 or TRBV6-3 to TRBJ2-3; 8 bases map to TRBD2. Germline CDR1 is MNHEY and CDR2 is SVGEGT. J lost 5 bases, V lost 0 bases, and 7 bases had no gene match. The CDR3 contains 16 residues. This chain's CDR3 is CASSYSPAGEQDTQYF. The CDR3 DNA sequence: TGTGCCAGCAGTTACTCACCAGCGGGAGAACAAGATACGCAGTATTTT.

This sequence joins TRBV12-5 and TRBJ2-5; D might be TRBD1 (5 bases). The CDR3 sequence is 17 residues long. Between the trimmed V and J ends, which lost 1 base and 4 bases, there was a span of 19 bases. The germline gives CDR1 LGHNT, CDR2 FRNRAP. DNA of the CDR3: TGTGCTAGTGGTTTGGCCACCGACAGAGCAATTCCAGAGACCCAGTACTTC. Translation: CASGLATDRAIPETQYF.

This clonotype has more than one count but fewer than ten. The J gene is TRBJ2-3, the V gene TRBV7-3, with D unclear. There are 13 residues in the CDR3. V gave up 1 base and J gave up 2 bases, with 4 bases separating them. Per the germline V gene, CDR1 is SGHTA and CDR2 is FQGTGA. The DNA of the CDR3 is TGTGCCAGCAGCTTAATCAACACAGATACGCAGTATTTT. Encoded protein: CASSLINTDTQYF. The entire variable domain, with the rest obtained from reference TRBV7-3 and TRBJ2-3, is as follows: GAGVSQTPSNKVTEKGKYVELRCDPISGHTALYWYRQSLGQGPEFLIYFQGTGAADDSGLPNDRFFAVRPEGSVSTLKIQRTERGDSAVYLCASSLINTDTQYFGPGTRLTVL.

This chain joins TRBV5-6 and TRBJ2-1; maybe TRBD2 (5 bases). This CDR3 spans 14 amino acids. Germline loops: CDR1 SGHDT, CDR2 YYEEEE. Between the trimmed V and J ends, which lost 1 base and 9 bases, there was a span of 14 bases. This CDR3 reads CASSLTSAVPEQFF. DNA for the CDR3: TGTGCCAGCAGCTTGACGTCAGCGGTTCCTGAGCAGTTCTTC.

This clonotype was seen a handful of times. This chain connects TRBV5-1 to TRBJ1-3; 7 bases map to TRBD1. Trimming took 5 bases from V and 0 from J; bases not matched to a gene: 2. Germline V CDR1 and CDR2: SGHRS, YFSETQ. This CDR3 has 14 amino acids. The CDR3 here is CASRGGYSGNTIYF. CDR3 in DNA: TGCGCCAGCAGAGGGGGCTACTCTGGAAACACCATATATTTT.

This clonotype was recorded many times. The V and J genes are TRBV29-1 and TRBJ2-3, with 8 bases lining up with TRBD1. The germline CDR1 and CDR2 sequences are SQVTM and ANQGSEA. The CDR3 contains 13 residues. Unmatched junction bases numbered 6, after V lost 4 bases and J lost 6 bases. DNA of the CDR3: TGCAGCGTTGTCCAGGGGGCCGGGGATACGCAGTATTTT. This encodes CSVVQGAGDTQYF.

V is TRBV7-8 and J is TRBJ2-5, with D perhaps assigned TRBD1 or TRBD2 (5 bases each). Trimming took 5 bases from V and 2 from J, leaving 15 bases between them. Germline V gene sequence: CDR1 SGHVS, CDR2 FQNEAQ. The CDR3 is 15 residues long. CDR3 region: CASSASGTPQETQYF. The CDR3 nucleotides are TGTGCCAGCAGCGCCTCCGGGACCCCGCAAGAGACCCAGTACTTC.

This clonotype was picked up a small number of times. The V call is TRBV28, the J call TRBJ1-5; D not resolved. The germline CDR1 and CDR2 sequences are MDHEN and SYDVKM. This CDR3 spans 13 amino acids. Trimming removed 3 bases at V and 3 bases at J, with 6 bases between. The CDR3 DNA reads as TGTGCCAGCAGTTTGACGGTCAATCAGCCCCAGCATTTT. Protein: CASSLTVNQPQHF.

In this sample, this clonotype turned up many times. The chain is built from TRBV27 and TRBJ1-1; 9 bases are a match to TRBD1. V shed 2 bases, J shed 11 bases, and the junction held 3 bases outside the gene matches. The germline gives CDR1 MNHEY, CDR2 SMNVEV (reference sequence). The CDR3 loop spans 12 amino acids. CDR3 sequence: CASSLRTGEAFF. CDR3 DNA: TGTGCCAGCAGTTTAAGGACAGGGGAGGCTTTCTTT.

The chain couples TRBV7-9 to TRBJ2-7; maybe TRBD1 (6 bases). The CDR3 length is 14 residues. The V end was cut by 4 bases, the J end by 7 bases, with 17 bases between. CDR1 and CDR2 (germline): SEHNR, FQNEAQ (reference sequence). CDR3 in DNA: TGTGCCAGCAGCTCCAACCTTGGACAGACAGAGCAGTACTTC. The encoded protein is CASSSNLGQTEQYF.

This clonotype has a handful of counts. This chain links TRBV12-3 or TRBV12-4 with TRBJ1-1, with unresolved D. This CDR3 contains 14 residues. Trimming removed 3 bases from V and 0 bases from J, with 8 bases in between. The CDR3 bases are TGTGCCAGCAGTTTCGAAATTATGAACACTGAAGCTTTCTTT. Its protein is CASSFEIMNTEAFF.

In this sample, this clonotype turned up a few times. The chain carries TRBV25-1 and TRBJ2-7; D unresolved. Germline lookup yields CDR1 MGHDK and CDR2 SYGVNS. The CDR3 runs to 12 residues. Trimming removed 5 bases from V and 7 bases from J, with 12 bases in between. The CDR3 spells CASSFGRREQYF. CDR3 DNA: TGTGCCAGCAGTTTTGGTCGTAGGGAGCAGTACTTC.

CDR3 residues: CASGLRRTRVSGANVLTF. In nucleotides, the CDR3 is TGTGCCAGCGGCTTGAGACGGACGAGAGTCTCTGGGGCCAACGTCCTGACTTTC. This chain links TRBV5-2 with TRBJ2-6. TRBV5-2 is listed as a pseudogene. The CDR3 runs to 18 residues.

This clonotype was observed at least ten times. The J gene is TRBJ2-2, the V gene TRBV6-5, with D perhaps matching TRBD2 (5 bases). V was pared by 6 bases and J by 5 bases, with 19 bases between. Germline V gene lookup returns CDR1 MNHEY and CDR2 SVGAGI. The CDR3 is made up of 16 amino acids. In DNA, the CDR3 is TGTGCCAGCAGCCGTGGAGGCCACGTTAGGACCGGGGAGCTGTTTTTT. Its translation: CASSRGGHVRTGELFF.